The 24 T cell receptor beta chains in this list originate from one sample, sequenced in a study of T cell repertoires in cytomegalovirus infection. Each CDR3 protein is one row after TCRdb ran MiXCR on the reads. There are about 320,000 distinct CDR3 sequences in the sample; 9.5% occur only once, and 3.5% to 4.5% lies in the top ten. The sample comprised PBMCs. The source is a human donor in good health (CMV status not recorded). Some clones in this sample may be carry-over from other donors' samples.

This clonotype was seen more than once but under ten times. This sequence joins TRBV6-1 and TRBJ2-4, with 7 bases identical to TRBD2. V was clipped by 4 bases and J by 8 bases; unmatched bases: 8. CDR3 length: 14 amino acids. Germline CDR1 MNHNS, CDR2 SASEGT. This chain's CDR3 is CASSGREIEDIQYF. The CDR3 region has the DNA TGTGCCAGCAGTGGGCGGGAGATTGAGGACATTCAGTACTTC.

This clonotype was seen a few times. The chain's CDR3 is CSARVIALRTTGELFF. As DNA, the CDR3 is TGCAGTGCTAGGGTAATTGCCTTAAGGACCACCGGGGAGCTGTTTTTT. The chain is built from TRBV20-1 and TRBJ2-2, with D unclear. Germline CDR1 reads DFQATT; CDR2 reads SNEGSKA (reference sequence). Trimming shortened V by 3 bases and J by 4 bases, and 18 bases separated the two germline ends. There are 16 residues in the CDR3.

V usage is TRBV2 and J usage is TRBJ1-1; D remains unclear. The length of the CDR3 is 12 residues. The V gene's germline CDR1 is SNHLY and CDR2 FYNNEI. Trimming stripped 8 bases from V and 0 bases from J, with 7 bases between. The CDR3 nucleotides read TGTGCCAGCGGCACGATGAACACTGAAGCTTTCTTT. Its translation: CASGTMNTEAFF. Full variable domain (rest looked up from reference TRBV2 and TRBJ1-1): EPEVTQTPSHQVTQMGQEVILRCVPISNHLYFYWYRQILGQKVEFLVSFYNNEISEKSEIFDDQFSVERPDGSNFTLKIRSTKLEDSAMYFCASGTMNTEAFFGQGTRLTVV.

J is TRBJ2-5 and V is TRBV7-8; D uncertain. Germline CDR1 SGHVS, CDR2 FQNEAQ. This CDR3 is built from 13 residues. Trimming took off 2 bases at V and 4 bases at J, with 8 bases between the two ends. The CDR3 loop reads CASSLLARETQYF. Written as DNA, the CDR3 is TGTGCCAGCAGCTTATTAGCCCGAGAGACCCAGTACTTC.

This clonotype was counted ten times or more. The V and J genes are TRBV5-1 and TRBJ2-3, with D perhaps TRBD2 (5 bases). The CDR3 totals 14 residues. The germline V and J ends were trimmed by 3 bases and 4 bases, with 12 bases remaining between them. Germline V gene lookup returns CDR1 SGHRS and CDR2 YFSETQ. CDR3 sequence (DNA): TGCGCCAGCAGCTGGGAGATTAACGCAGATACGCAGTATTTT. Translated: CASSWEINADTQYF.

This clonotype was seen at least ten times. This rearrangement joins TRBV7-8 to TRBJ2-1; D may be TRBD1 (6 bases). CDR3 size: 15 residues. CDR1 is SGHVS, CDR2 FQNEAQ, per germline. Trimming shortened V by 5 bases and J by 2 bases, and 13 bases separated the two germline ends. The CDR3 DNA is TGTGCCAGCAGCCAGAACAGGGTCCCCTACAATGAGCAGTTCTTC. Amino acids: CASSQNRVPYNEQFF.

Many counts were recorded for this clonotype. The chain couples TRBV7-2 to TRBJ2-6; D is ambiguous. V dropped 1 base and J dropped 3 bases, with 10 bases sitting between them. Germline-derived CDR1 and CDR2 are SGHTA and FQGNSA. CDR3 length: 16 amino acids. CDR3 residues: CASSLGFMVGANVLTF. The CDR3 nucleotides read TGTGCCAGCAGCTTAGGGTTTATGGTTGGGGCCAACGTCCTGACTTTC. Variable domain in full (rest from reference TRBV7-2 and TRBJ2-6): GAGVSQSPSNKVTEKGKDVELRCDPISGHTALYWYRQSLGQGLEFLIYFQGNSAPDKSGLPSDRFSAERTGGSVSTLTIQRTQQEDSAVYLCASSLGFMVGANVLTFGAGSRLTVL.

In this sample, this clonotype turned up many times. CDR3 DNA: TGTGCCAGCAACCCTACCCGGGCGGGGGGGCCCTACAATGAGCAGTTCTTC. Its protein product is CASNPTRAGGPYNEQFF. This chain uses TRBV7-8 with TRBJ2-1; 9 nucleotides align to TRBD2. Germline CDR1 is SGHVS and CDR2 is FQNEAQ. The J segment lost 2 bases and the V segment lost 7 bases, leaving 12 bases of the junction unmatched. The length of the CDR3 is 17 residues.

This clonotype was observed many times. This chain uses TRBV3-1 with TRBJ1-2; D is unclear. The CDR3 has 15 residues. Trimming took off 0 bases at V and 1 base at J, with 9 bases between the two ends. CDR1 and CDR2 from the germline V gene are LGHDT and YNNKEL (reference sequence). CDR3 nucleotides: TGTGCCAGCAGCCAAGAACGGACTTTTAACTATGGCTACACCTTC. This codes for CASSQERTFNYGYTF. Full variable domain (outside the CDR3, taken from reference TRBV3-1 and TRBJ1-2): DTAVSQTPKYLVTQMGNDKSIKCEQNLGHDTMYWYKQDSKKFLKIMFSYNNKELIINETVPNRFSPKSPDKAHLNLHINSLELGDSAVYFCASSQERTFNYGYTFGSGTRLTVV.

This clonotype was found many times. The chain links TRBV7-2 to TRBJ1-3; D gene ambiguous. Trimming took 0 bases from V and 0 from J, leaving 6 bases between them. Germline V CDR1 and CDR2: SGHTA, FQGNSA. There are 15 residues in the CDR3. The CDR3 DNA sequence: TGTGCCAGCAGCTTAGCTTCCCTCTCTGGAAACACCATATATTTT. It is translated as CASSLASLSGNTIYF. Using reference TRBV7-2 and TRBJ1-3 for the parts outside the CDR3, the full variable domain is GAGVSQSPSNKVTEKGKDVELRCDPISGHTALYWYRQSLGQGLEFLIYFQGNSAPDKSGLPSDRFSAERTGGSVSTLTIQRTQQEDSAVYLCASSLASLSGNTIYFGEGSWLTVV.

This clonotype was picked up a small number of times. The chain uses TRBV6-1 and TRBJ2-1; D is possibly TRBD2 (7 bases). CDR1 and CDR2 from the germline V gene are MNHNS and SASEGT. CDR3 size: 15 residues. V was shortened by 5 bases and J by 8 bases, with 19 bases between the two germline ends. CDR3 sequence reads: CASSSHRGASDEQFF. CDR3 DNA: TGTGCCAGCAGTTCCCACCGGGGGGCGAGCGATGAGCAGTTCTTC.

The sample holds many counts of this clonotype. The rearrangement uses TRBV19 and TRBJ2-2; D possibly matches TRBD1 or TRBD2 (5 bases each). Germline V gives CDR1 LNHDA, CDR2 SQIVND (reference sequence). The CDR3 has 17 residues. V lost 0 bases and J 3 bases, leaving 14 bases between the germline ends. CDR3 sequence: CASSIDLRGPDTGELFF. The CDR3, as DNA: TGTGCCAGTAGTATAGATCTGAGGGGCCCCGACACCGGGGAGCTGTTTTTT.

In this sample, this clonotype turned up a few times. The CDR3 loop is CASSLFGTGDYEQYF. Written as DNA, the CDR3 is TGTGCCAGCAGTTTATTCGGGACAGGGGACTACGAGCAGTACTTC. The V and J genes are TRBV27 and TRBJ2-7; 10 bases agree with TRBD1. The CDR3 runs 15 residues. V was pared by 1 base and J by 3 bases, with 3 bases of the junction left unmatched. Germline V gene sequence: CDR1 MNHEY, CDR2 SMNVEV (reference sequence).

This clonotype was counted many times. The chain employs TRBV7-2 and TRBJ1-1; D is possibly TRBD1 (5 bases). V gave up 3 bases and J gave up 1 base, with 12 bases separating them. This CDR3 comprises 15 residues. Germline V gives CDR1 SGHTA, CDR2 FQGNSA. Written as DNA, the CDR3 is TGTGCCAGCAGCTTCGGGGGACTCCCGAACACTGAAGCTTTCTTT. Protein sequence: CASSFGGLPNTEAFF.

In regard to this clonotype: The junction departs from germline at one end; a sequencing error may be responsible. The chain recombines TRBV12-3 or TRBV12-4 with TRBJ1-1, with D tentatively TRBD1 (6 bases). The CDR3 has 13 residues. Here the CDR3 DNA reads TGTGCCACAGGGGCACAGATGAACATTGAAGCTTTCTTT. This translates into CATGAQMNIEAFF.

V usage is TRBV6-8 and J usage is TRBJ2-1, with 8 bases lining up with TRBD2. There are 14 residues in the CDR3. Germline V gives CDR1 MNHGY, CDR2 SAAAGT. After removal of 4 bases from V and 6 bases from J, the junction contained 5 bases not matched to a gene. The DNA of the CDR3 is TGTGCCAGCAGTTCCGCCGGGACTAGCAATGAGCAGTTCTTC. It yields the protein CASSSAGTSNEQFF.

The chain employs TRBV20-1 and TRBJ2-1; TRBD2 agrees at 7 bases. The trim removed 7 bases at V and 7 bases at J, leaving 16 bases unmatched. CDR1 is DFQATT and CDR2 is SNEGSKA in the germline V gene (reference sequence). CDR3 length equals 15 residues. The CDR3 sequence is CSDLPQRDGKNEQFF. The CDR3 DNA sequence: TGCAGTGACCTACCACAGCGGGATGGGAAGAATGAGCAGTTCTTC.

This chain uses TRBV20-1 with TRBJ2-7; D may be TRBD1 (6 bases). The CDR3 totals 14 residues. CDR1 and CDR2 (germline): DFQATT, SNEGSKA (reference sequence). V shed 0 bases and J shed 5 bases, with 14 bases lying between them. CDR3 loop: CSARDESGDHEQYF. In DNA, the CDR3 is TGCAGTGCTAGAGATGAGTCAGGGGACCACGAGCAGTACTTC.

This clonotype was counted only a few times. The chain links TRBV6-2 or TRBV6-3 to TRBJ1-5; 7 nucleotides match TRBD1. In germline, CDR1 is MNHEY, CDR2 SVGEGT. The ends lost 5 bases at V and 2 bases at J; junction bases unmatched: 6. The CDR3 is 15 residues long. Here the CDR3 reads CASSPGGEGNQPQHF. The CDR3 DNA reads TGTGCCAGCAGTCCAGGGGGTGAGGGCAATCAGCCCCAGCATTTT.

This clonotype was picked up a small number of times. The chain links TRBV19 to TRBJ2-3, with D perhaps given as TRBD1 or TRBD2 (7 bases each). V was shortened by 5 bases and J by 3 bases, with 15 bases between the two germline ends. CDR1 is LNHDA, CDR2 SQIVND, per germline (reference sequence). CDR3 length: 15 residues. In nucleotides, the CDR3 is TGTGCCAGTAGTCGCTACAGGGGAGGGACAGATACGCAGTATTTT. Translation gives CASSRYRGGTDTQYF. Together with reference TRBV19 and TRBJ2-3, the CDR3 gives the full variable domain: DGGITQSPKYLFRKEGQNVTLSCEQNLNHDAMYWYRQDPGQGLRLIYYSQIVNDFQKGDIAEGYSVSREKKESFPLTVTSAQKNPTAFYLCASSRYRGGTDTQYFGPGTRLTVL.

This clonotype was seen many times. The rearrangement links TRBV11-2 to TRBJ2-3, with TRBD1 matching over 8 bases. Germline CDR1 and CDR2: SGHAT and FQNNGV. The CDR3 runs to 17 residues. Trimming removed 2 bases from V and 4 bases from J; junction bases left unmatched: 11. CDR3 protein: CASSLRAIPDRADTQYF. DNA for the CDR3: TGTGCCAGCAGCTTACGGGCGATCCCGGACAGGGCAGATACGCAGTATTTT.

This clonotype was observed at least ten times. V is TRBV10-3 and J is TRBJ2-5; TRBD2 aligns across 8 bases. The CDR3 is 16 residues long. CDR1 is ENHRY, CDR2 SYGVKD, per germline. The V gene end was trimmed by 3 bases and the J gene end by 2 bases; junction bases not matched to a gene: 8. The CDR3 loop is CAISDDGLAVQETQYF. Here the CDR3 DNA reads TGTGCCATCAGTGACGATGGACTAGCAGTACAAGAGACCCAGTACTTC.

This chain links TRBV6-5 with TRBJ1-6; D call uncertain. V was cut by 5 bases and J by 9 bases, with 11 bases left in between. Germline V gives CDR1 MNHEY, CDR2 SVGAGI. The CDR3 has 13 residues. The CDR3 sequence is CASSPERSSPLHF. Here the CDR3 DNA reads TGTGCCAGCAGTCCGGAGAGGAGTTCACCCCTCCACTTT.

This clonotype was recorded at least ten times. V usage is TRBV7-2 and J usage is TRBJ2-7; 7 nucleotides line up with TRBD1. V shed 5 bases and J 4 bases; nucleotides not matched to a gene: 5. The CDR3 loop spans 13 amino acids. The germline V gene has CDR1 SGHTA and CDR2 FQGNSA. CDR3 DNA: TGTGCCAGCAGCAAACAGGGGCAGTACGAGCAGTACTTC. It is translated as CASSKQGQYEQYF.